Shown below are 28 T cell receptor beta chains from a single sample sequenced in a study of T cells after yellow fever vaccination (dated by TCRdb to between 2018 and 2021). The sample's treatment or condition, from its label and the paper: live attenuated yellow fever vaccine strain. Preparation of the library involved 5' RACE. Instrument on record: Illumina NovaSeq 6000. In TCRdb, the public reads were trimmed at Q25 with fastp and aligned with MiXCR, with productive beta chains retained. CDR3 protein sequences are deduplicated, and each keeps its most common genes and DNA. This sample gives around 310,000 distinct CDR3 sequences in total; 3% to 4.5% of them show up just once. The top ten clones comprise less than 25% of the sample. This material consisted of PBMCs, taken on the day of the yellow fever booster vaccination. The receptors here all came from a man between 18 and 35 years old who received the YFV17D yellow fever vaccine.

This clonotype was seen repeatedly, ten times or more. The chain couples TRBV27 to TRBJ2-1, with D possibly matching TRBD2 (5 bases). The CDR3 runs to 15 residues. The V end lost 5 bases, the J end lost 4 bases, and 15 bases lay between the germline ends. The germline V gene encodes CDR1 MNHEY and CDR2 SMNVEV (reference sequence). CDR3 residues: CASSGISDSYNEQFF. The CDR3 DNA sequence: TGTGCCAGCAGTGGGATTAGCGATTCTTACAATGAGCAGTTCTTC.

This clonotype was seen many times. The chain joins TRBV5-1 to TRBJ2-7; the D gene is possibly TRBD1 (6 bases). This CDR3 has 15 residues. Germline values: CDR1 SGHRS, CDR2 YFSETQ. V was trimmed by 0 bases and J by 2 bases, leaving 12 bases between them. CDR3 sequence: CASSLVPGDTYEQYF. DNA of the CDR3: TGCGCCAGCAGCTTGGTGCCAGGGGACACCTACGAGCAGTACTTC. The full variable domain, its missing parts supplied by reference TRBV5-1 and TRBJ2-7, is KAGVTQTPRYLIKTRGQQVTLSCSPISGHRSVSWYQQTPGQGLQFLFEYFSETQRNKGNFPGRFSGRQFSNSRSEMNVSTLELGDSALYLCASSLVPGDTYEQYFGPGTRLTVT.

In this sample, this clonotype turned up many times. This chain links TRBV20-1 with TRBJ2-6; D is perhaps TRBD2 (5 bases). Trimming removed 0 bases from V and 0 bases from J, with 12 bases in between. CDR3 length: 17 amino acids. The germline CDR1 and CDR2 sequences are DFQATT and SNEGSKA (reference sequence). The CDR3 is CSARDLQGLSGANVLTF. The CDR3 coding sequence is TGCAGTGCTAGAGATCTACAAGGACTCTCTGGGGCCAACGTCCTGACTTTC.

V is TRBV6-2 or TRBV6-3 and J is TRBJ2-7; 7 bases line up with TRBD1. CDR1 and CDR2 (germline): MNHEY, SVGEGT. CDR3 length: 15 amino acids. J gave up 5 bases and V 5 bases, and 12 bases lay outside the gene matches. In nucleotides, the CDR3 is TGTGCCAGCAGTCCCCTTGACAGGGATCGCAACGAGCAGTACTTC. This gives the protein CASSPLDRDRNEQYF.

Ten or more counts support this clonotype. The genes are TRBV18 and TRBJ2-1, with 9 positions matching TRBD2. The CDR3 runs to 14 residues. J gave up 8 bases and V 2 bases, and 4 bases lay outside the gene matches. Per germline, CDR1 KGHSH and CDR2 LQKENI. The CDR3 nucleotides are TGTGCCAGCTCACCATGGCGGGGGGGCCATGAGCAGTTCTTC. Its protein product is CASSPWRGGHEQFF.

This clonotype was recorded at least ten times. The chain links TRBV7-9 to TRBJ2-1, with D perhaps matching TRBD1 (5 bases). The germline gives CDR1 SEHNR, CDR2 FQNEAQ (reference sequence). The CDR3 loop spans 12 amino acids. V lost 7 bases and J lost 5, with 9 bases in between. CDR3 coding DNA: TGTGCCAGCATTCAAGGGGACAATGAGCAGTTCTTC. Its protein is CASIQGDNEQFF. Drawing the rest from reference TRBV7-9 and TRBJ2-1, the complete variable domain is DTGVSQNPRHKITKRGQNVTFRCDPISEHNRLYWYRQTLGQGPEFLTYFQNEAQLEKSRLLSDRFSAERPKGSFSTLEIQRTEQGDSAMYLCASIQGDNEQFFGPGTRLTVL.

This clonotype appeared many times. The V and J genes are TRBV14 and TRBJ1-2; D is unresolved. V shed 3 bases and J shed 0 bases, with 5 bases lying between them. CDR3 length: 13 residues. CDR1 and CDR2 from the germline V gene are SGHDN and FVKESK. CDR3 coding DNA: TGTGCCAGCAGCCAGGGAACTAACTATGGCTACACCTTC. Its protein is CASSQGTNYGYTF.

This clonotype has a count of ten or more. The rearrangement links TRBV12-3 or TRBV12-4 to TRBJ2-1; D might be TRBD1 (6 bases). Trimming shortened V by 2 bases and J by 2 bases, and 7 bases separated the two germline ends. The CDR3 extends over 14 amino acids. The CDR3 region is CASSLTGTYNEQFF. The CDR3 nucleotides read TGTGCCAGCAGTTTAACAGGGACCTACAATGAGCAGTTCTTC.

This clonotype was detected ten times or more. One junction end does not reproduce the germline sequence, and a read error may be involved. The rearrangement links TRBV7-2 to TRBJ1-1, with D possibly TRBD1 on 5 matching bases. The CDR3 has 13 residues. The V gene's germline CDR1 is SGHTA and CDR2 FQGNSA. This CDR3 is CASSLAPGPLSSF. In DNA form, the CDR3 reads TGTGCCAGCAGCTTAGCCCCGGGACCTCTTTCCAGCTTT.

This clonotype was picked up a small number of times. V usage is TRBV28 and J usage is TRBJ1-5; D ambiguous. V shed 5 bases and J shed 1 base, with 9 bases lying between them. Germline CDR1 reads MDHEN; CDR2 reads SYDVKM. This CDR3 region has 14 residues. Here the CDR3 reads CASSPSLSNQPQHF. CDR3 DNA sequence: TGTGCCAGCAGTCCCTCATTGAGCAATCAGCCCCAGCATTTT.

In its sample, this clonotype was seen many times. This rearrangement joins TRBV27 to TRBJ1-2, with TRBD1 matching over 8 bases. J gave up 4 bases and V 5 bases, and 12 bases lay outside the gene matches. The CDR3 has 16 residues. Germline CDR1 reads MNHEY; CDR2 reads SMNVEV (reference sequence). The CDR3 is CASSKNSGTGGYGYTF. CDR3 coding DNA: TGTGCCAGCAGTAAAAACTCCGGAACAGGGGGCTATGGCTACACCTTC.

This clonotype was seen more than once but under ten times. This chain joins TRBV28 and TRBJ1-2; tentative D call: TRBD1 (6 bases). The CDR3 consists of 14 residues. Germline-derived CDR1 and CDR2 are MDHEN and SYDVKM. Trimming pared 5 bases from V and 6 bases from J, leaving 16 bases between. CDR3 sequence: CASSGIWGANGYTF. The CDR3 DNA reads as TGTGCCAGCAGTGGCATATGGGGGGCAAATGGCTACACCTTC.

In its sample, this clonotype was seen a few times. V gene TRBV29-1 combines with J gene TRBJ2-3, with D possibly called TRBD1 or TRBD2 (5 bases each). The germline V gene encodes CDR1 SQVTM and CDR2 ANQGSEA. CDR3 length: 14 amino acids. V lost 4 bases and J lost 0, with 11 bases in between. This chain's CDR3 is CSVVRGGSTDTQYF. Written as DNA, the CDR3 is TGCAGCGTTGTGAGGGGTGGGAGCACAGATACGCAGTATTTT.

This clonotype turned up a few times. V gene TRBV7-2 combines with J gene TRBJ2-7; 8 bases are shared with TRBD1. In germline, CDR1 is SGHTA, CDR2 FQGNSA. This CDR3 is built from 15 residues. The V segment lost 0 bases and the J segment 6 bases; nucleotides outside the gene matches: 7. The chain's CDR3 is CASSLATGEVGEQYF. CDR3 DNA: TGTGCCAGCAGCTTAGCGACAGGGGAGGTGGGCGAGCAGTACTTC.

This clonotype was observed a few times. J is TRBJ2-3 and V is TRBV19; D might be TRBD1 or TRBD2, each matching 5 bases. Trimming stripped 5 bases from V and 4 bases from J, with 22 bases between. The CDR3 totals 17 residues. Germline V lookup: CDR1 LNHDA, CDR2 SQIVND (reference sequence). DNA of the CDR3: TGTGCCAGTAGTCCCCGGTTTCTGGGGGTGGGTCCAGATACGCAGTATTTT. It encodes CASSPRFLGVGPDTQYF.

This clonotype came up many times. The chain uses TRBV19 and TRBJ1-3, with D unclear. CDR3 size: 15 residues. The germline gives CDR1 LNHDA, CDR2 SQIVND (reference sequence). Trimming took 3 bases from V and 3 from J, leaving 12 bases between them. The CDR3 DNA follows: TGTGCCAGTAGTATCCGGGGAGGATTTGGAAACACCATATATTTT. Amino acids: CASSIRGGFGNTIYF.

The J gene is TRBJ1-4, the V gene TRBV5-6; D perhaps matches TRBD1 (6 bases). The CDR3 contains 17 residues. V was pared by 4 bases and J by 10 bases, with 26 bases between. Germline CDR1 SGHDT, CDR2 YYEEEE. CDR3 nucleotides: TGTGCCAGCAGCATCAGAACTGGGACAAAACTTTCGGGAAAACTGTTTTTT. As protein: CASSIRTGTKLSGKLFF.

The J gene is TRBJ2-2, the V gene TRBV7-2; D call uncertain. CDR1 and CDR2 (germline): SGHTA, FQGNSA. This CDR3 has 12 amino acids. The germline V and J ends were trimmed by 3 bases and 6 bases, with 5 bases remaining between them. This chain's CDR3 is CASSFLPGELFF. The CDR3 region has the DNA TGTGCCAGCAGCTTCCTACCCGGGGAGCTGTTTTTT.

Many counts were recorded for this clonotype. This chain joins TRBV6-5 and TRBJ1-1; no clear D. From germline, CDR1 is MNHEY and CDR2 SVGAGI. The CDR3 is 11 amino acids. Trimming shortened V by 7 bases and J by 6 bases, and 9 bases separated the two germline ends. CDR3 nucleotide sequence: TGTGCCAGCATCCGAGTCCCTGAAGCTTTCTTT. Protein sequence: CASIRVPEAFF.

Ten or more counts support this clonotype. The rearrangement links TRBV4-3 to TRBJ2-7, with a weak D call TRBD1 (6 bases). Germline CDR1 reads LGHNA; CDR2 reads YSLEER. The CDR3 is made up of 16 amino acids. The V gene lost 4 bases and the J gene lost 1 base, with 17 bases spanning the gap. CDR3 sequence: CASSLSRVGGSYEQYF. The CDR3, as DNA: TGCGCCAGCAGCCTTTCAAGGGTAGGGGGTTCCTACGAGCAGTACTTC.

This clonotype has ten or more counts. The chain has TRBV20-1 and TRBJ1-1; tentatively, D is TRBD1 (6 bases). Germline V gene sequence: CDR1 DFQATT, CDR2 SNEGSKA (reference sequence). The V end lost 0 bases, the J end lost 0 bases, and 20 bases lay between the germline ends. The CDR3 has 18 amino acids. The CDR3 loop reads CSARDRGQATPLNTEAFF. The CDR3 DNA follows: TGCAGTGCTAGAGATCGGGGGCAGGCAACTCCCCTGAACACTGAAGCTTTCTTT.

Only a few counts were recorded for this clonotype. V is TRBV7-3 and J is TRBJ2-3; 11 nucleotides line up with TRBD2. CDR1 is SGHTA and CDR2 is FQGTGA in the germline V gene. Germline trimming cut 0 bases from V and 0 bases from J; bases unmatched to any gene: 5. The CDR3 runs 18 residues. The CDR3: CASSLTASGGRSTDTQYF. The CDR3 nucleotides are TGTGCCAGCAGCTTAACGGCTAGCGGGGGGCGAAGCACAGATACGCAGTATTTT.

This clonotype was seen repeatedly, ten times or more. This chain uses TRBV11-2 with TRBJ2-5; 7 nucleotides align to TRBD2. Germline CDR1 and CDR2: SGHAT and FQNNGV. Unmatched junction bases numbered 10, after V lost 5 bases and J lost 4 bases. The CDR3 spans 15 residues. The DNA of the CDR3 is TGTGCCAGCAGCCATCTCCGGGGGGTCGGAGAGACCCAGTACTTC. Protein sequence: CASSHLRGVGETQYF.

This clonotype has just a few counts. V gene TRBV7-2 combines with J gene TRBJ1-2; D is possibly TRBD1 (6 bases). The CDR3 totals 14 residues. V lost 5 bases to trimming and J lost 8 bases, with 18 bases between them. Germline CDR1 reads SGHTA; CDR2 reads FQGNSA. In DNA form, the CDR3 reads TGTGCCAGCAGCCCTTTAAGGGGGGGCGGCGGCTACACCTTC. Its translation is CASSPLRGGGGYTF.

This clonotype was recorded many times. J is TRBJ2-7 and V is TRBV28; the match to TRBD1 covers 7 bases. The CDR3 sequence is 14 residues long. Germline CDR1 reads MDHEN; CDR2 reads SYDVKM. V trimming: 6 bases; J trimming: 2 bases; junction bases outside the gene matches: 7. CDR3 region: CASRRTTGPYEQYV. Written as DNA, the CDR3 is TGTGCCAGCAGACGAACGACAGGGCCCTACGAGCAGTACGTC.

This clonotype was seen only a few times. This chain uses TRBV24-1 with TRBJ2-3, with 7 positions matching TRBD2. The CDR3 spans 15 residues. Germline trimming cut 3 bases from V and 5 bases from J; bases unmatched to any gene: 7. Germline V gene lookup returns CDR1 KGHDR and CDR2 SFDVKD. The CDR3 here is CATSDPRLAGDTQYF. The CDR3 DNA reads TGTGCCACCAGTGATCCACGACTAGCCGGAGATACGCAGTATTTT.

This clonotype came up a few times. The chain employs TRBV7-3 and TRBJ2-1; D might be TRBD1 (6 bases). From germline, CDR1 is SGHTA and CDR2 FQGTGA. The V end lost 5 bases, the J end lost 8 bases, and 16 bases lay between the germline ends. The CDR3 has 14 residues. CDR3 DNA sequence: TGTGCCAGCAGCCCCCAGGGGCCACCTGATGAGCAGTTCTTC. As protein: CASSPQGPPDEQFF.

There are a few counts of this clonotype. J is TRBJ1-6 and V is TRBV19; D is possibly TRBD1 (6 bases). Germline values: CDR1 LNHDA, CDR2 SQIVND (reference sequence). CDR3 length: 17 amino acids. Deletions cut 6 bases from V and 9 bases from J, with 24 bases between. CDR3 loop: CASSTLPKGHLGSPLHF. As DNA, the CDR3 is TGTGCCAGTAGCACTCTTCCGAAGGGACACCTTGGTTCACCCCTCCACTTT.